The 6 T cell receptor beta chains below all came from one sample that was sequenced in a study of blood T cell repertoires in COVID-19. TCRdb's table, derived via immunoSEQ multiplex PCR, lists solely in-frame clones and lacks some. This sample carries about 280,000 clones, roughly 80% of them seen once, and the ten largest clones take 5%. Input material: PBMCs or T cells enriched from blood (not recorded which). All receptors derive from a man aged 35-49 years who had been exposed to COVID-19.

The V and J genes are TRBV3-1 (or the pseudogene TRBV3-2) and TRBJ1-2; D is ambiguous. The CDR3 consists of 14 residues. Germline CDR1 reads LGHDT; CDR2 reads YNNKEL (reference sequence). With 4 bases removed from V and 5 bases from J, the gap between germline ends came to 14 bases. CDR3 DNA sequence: TGTGCCAGCAGCCCCGCGACTAGACTATATGGCTACACCTTC. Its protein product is CASSPATRLYGYTF.

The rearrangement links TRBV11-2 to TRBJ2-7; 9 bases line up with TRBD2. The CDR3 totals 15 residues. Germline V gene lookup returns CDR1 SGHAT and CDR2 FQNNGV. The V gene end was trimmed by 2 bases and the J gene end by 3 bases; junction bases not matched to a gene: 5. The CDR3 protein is CASSLSASGNYEQYF. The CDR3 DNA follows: TGTGCCAGCAGCTTATCGGCTAGCGGGAACTACGAGCAGTACTTC.

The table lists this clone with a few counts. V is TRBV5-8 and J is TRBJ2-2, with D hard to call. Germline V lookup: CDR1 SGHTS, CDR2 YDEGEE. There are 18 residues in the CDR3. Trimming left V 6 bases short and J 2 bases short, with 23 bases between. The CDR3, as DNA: TGTGCCAGCACCAGCTTGAAATTTGCACAGCCTAACACCGGGGAGCTGTTTTTT. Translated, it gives CASTSLKFAQPNTGELFF.

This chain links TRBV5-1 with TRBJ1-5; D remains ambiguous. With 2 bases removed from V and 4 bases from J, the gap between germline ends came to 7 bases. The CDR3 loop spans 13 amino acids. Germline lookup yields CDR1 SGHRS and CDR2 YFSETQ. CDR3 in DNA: TGCGCCAGCAGCTTAACGGGAAATCAGCCCCAGCATTTT. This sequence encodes CASSLTGNQPQHF.

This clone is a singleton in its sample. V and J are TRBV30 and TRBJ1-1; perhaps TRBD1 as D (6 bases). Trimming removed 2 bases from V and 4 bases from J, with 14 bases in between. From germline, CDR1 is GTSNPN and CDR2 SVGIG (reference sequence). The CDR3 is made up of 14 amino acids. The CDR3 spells CAWSLPQGRTEAFF. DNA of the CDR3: TGTGCCTGGAGTTTGCCCCAGGGGCGCACTGAAGCTTTCTTT.

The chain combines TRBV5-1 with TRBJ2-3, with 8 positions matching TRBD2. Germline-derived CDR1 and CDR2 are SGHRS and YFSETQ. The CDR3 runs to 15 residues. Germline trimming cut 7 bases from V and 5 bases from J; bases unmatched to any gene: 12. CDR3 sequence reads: CASSRSTLAGDTQYF. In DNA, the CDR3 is TGCGCCAGCTCGAGGTCCACGCTAGCGGGAGATACGCAGTATTTT. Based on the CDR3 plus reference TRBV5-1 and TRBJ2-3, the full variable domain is KAGVTQTPRYLIKTRGQQVTLSCSPISGHRSVSWYQQTPGQGLQFLFEYFSETQRNKGNFPGRFSGRQFSNSRSEMNVSTLELGDSALYLCASSRSTLAGDTQYFGPGTRLTVL.